The 29 T cell receptor beta chains below were found in one sample sequenced in a study of T cell responses to AZD1222 COVID-19 vaccine (dated by TCRdb to the early 2020s). Receptor libraries were prepared by the immunoSEQ multiplex PCR assay. TCRdb stores this immuneACCESS table with in-frame sequences only. Part of the clones is absent; in the studies checked, under half of the shortfall reflects unresolved V genes, and no reason is known for the rest. The sample table shows approximately 160,000 clones, and about nine tenths are seen once. The ten largest clones capture 2.6% of the sample. The time point label for this specimen denotes: baseline before first vaccination. The material was peripheral blood, obtained on day 0 of AZD1222 vaccination. All receptors derive from an adult in good health.

CDR3 in amino acids: CATSSGAVHTGELFF. The CDR3 DNA is TGTGCCACCAGTTCTGGGGCGGTACACACCGGGGAGCTGTTTTTT. The chain links TRBV24-1 to TRBJ2-2; the D gene is possibly TRBD1 (5 bases). The CDR3 totals 15 residues. CDR1 and CDR2 from the germline V gene are KGHDR and SFDVKD. V gave up 6 bases and J gave up 3 bases, with 13 bases separating them.

The chain links TRBV7-8 to TRBJ1-2, with 8 bases aligning to TRBD1. J gave up 5 bases and V 5 bases, and 13 bases lay outside the gene matches. The CDR3 is 16 amino acids. Germline V lookup: CDR1 SGHVS, CDR2 FQNEAQ. The DNA of the CDR3 is TGTGCCAGCAGCGCGACCGGGACAGGAGACGCATATGGCTACACCTTC. Its translation is CASSATGTGDAYGYTF.

The chain carries TRBV19 and TRBJ2-1, with 10 bases identical to TRBD1. Losses at the gene ends were 6 bases for V and 0 bases for J; bases not matched to a gene: 14. The germline gives CDR1 LNHDA, CDR2 SQIVND (reference sequence). The CDR3 covers 19 residues. CDR3 DNA: TGTGCCAGTAGCCGCGGGACAGGGGACGCGTTATCCTCCTACAATGAGCAGTTCTTC. Residues: CASSRGTGDALSSYNEQFF.

J is TRBJ2-7 and V is TRBV4-2; TRBD2 agrees at 9 bases. Germline CDR1 is LGHNA and CDR2 is YNFKEQ. With V trimmed by 0 bases and J by 0 bases, 9 bases remained unmatched. This CDR3 contains 18 residues. CDR3: CASSQDSSASGISYEQYF. CDR3 nucleotide sequence: TGTGCCAGCAGCCAAGATAGTTCGGCTAGCGGGATCTCCTACGAGCAGTACTTC.

The chain employs TRBV28 and TRBJ2-7; D tentatively reads TRBD1 or TRBD2 (5 bases each). Deletions cut 5 bases from V and 3 bases from J, with 17 bases between. This CDR3 region has 15 residues. Germline V gene lookup returns CDR1 MDHEN and CDR2 SYDVKM. CDR3 residues: CASSLPGTLGYEQYF. CDR3 coding DNA: TGTGCCAGCAGTCTCCCCGGGACCTTGGGCTACGAGCAGTACTTC.

The chain uses TRBV7-2 and TRBJ2-7; 7 bases fit TRBD1. Trimming at V came to 0 bases and at J to 4 bases, leaving 9 bases not matched to a gene. The CDR3 totals 16 residues. Germline assignment: CDR1 SGHTA and CDR2 FQGNSA. In DNA, the CDR3 is TGTGCCAGCAGCTTAGCGTTTTCGGGACAGCCATACGAGCAGTACTTC. It encodes CASSLAFSGQPYEQYF. The full variable domain, its missing parts supplied by reference TRBV7-2 and TRBJ2-7, is GAGVSQSPSNKVTEKGKDVELRCDPISGHTALYWYRQSLGQGLEFLIYFQGNSAPDKSGLPSDRFSAERTGGSVSTLTIQRTQQEDSAVYLCASSLAFSGQPYEQYFGPGTRLTVT.

The V call is TRBV6-5, the J call TRBJ1-2, with TRBD1 matching 8 bases. Losses at the gene ends were 2 bases for V and 4 bases for J; bases not matched to a gene: 9. CDR1 MNHEY and CDR2 SVGAGI come from the germline V gene. This CDR3 is 16 amino acids long. The CDR3 sequence: CASSYTPTGVRYGYTF. CDR3 bases: TGTGCCAGCAGTTACACTCCGACAGGGGTGCGCTATGGCTACACCTTC.

V usage is TRBV9 and J usage is TRBJ1-6, with 7 bases fitting TRBD1. CDR1 is SGDLS and CDR2 is YYNGEE in the germline V gene. The CDR3 is 16 residues long. The J segment lost 9 bases and the V segment lost 4 bases, leaving 13 bases of the junction unmatched. CDR3 sequence: CASSYGGGGRGSPLHF. CDR3 sequence (DNA): TGTGCCAGCAGCTACGGAGGGGGCGGGCGTGGTTCACCCCTCCACTTT.

The gene calls are TRBV6-5 and TRBJ1-4; D not certain. The CDR3 has 16 residues. Germline loops: CDR1 MNHEY, CDR2 SVGAGI. Trimming took 4 bases from V and 5 from J, leaving 17 bases between them. The chain's CDR3 is CASSSVFGLTNEKLFF. CDR3 coding DNA: TGTGCCAGCAGTTCTGTTTTCGGCCTGACGAATGAAAAACTGTTTTTT.

The gene calls are TRBV19 and TRBJ1-2; 10 bases match TRBD1. The germline CDR1 and CDR2 sequences are LNHDA and SQIVND (reference sequence). Germline trimming cut 3 bases from V and 7 bases from J; bases unmatched to any gene: 14. The CDR3 is 17 residues long. CDR3 sequence reads: CASSILRAQTGGSGYTF. DNA for the CDR3: TGTGCCAGTAGTATTCTCAGGGCCCAGACAGGGGGCAGTGGCTACACCTTC.

This clone was picked up one time. The V and J genes are TRBV5-1 and TRBJ2-7; 13 bases are a match to TRBD2. The germline CDR1 and CDR2 sequences are SGHRS and YFSETQ. The CDR3 is made up of 16 amino acids. The trim removed 1 base at V and 5 bases at J, leaving 6 bases unmatched. Written as DNA, the CDR3 is TGCGCCAGCAGCTTGTCTACTAGCGGGAGGGTTAACGAGCAGTACTTC. Translated, it gives CASSLSTSGRVNEQYF.

This clone was seen a few times. V is TRBV27 and J is TRBJ2-1, with D hard to call. V dropped 2 bases and J dropped 0 bases, with 8 bases sitting between them. The CDR3 loop spans 15 amino acids. Germline lookup yields CDR1 MNHEY and CDR2 SMNVEV (reference sequence). In nucleotides, the CDR3 is TGTGCCAGCAGTTTACTGGAGAGCTCCTACAATGAGCAGTTCTTC. Protein product: CASSLLESSYNEQFF.

The V and J genes are TRBV4-2 and TRBJ1-5; D not resolved. This CDR3 is built from 18 residues. CDR1 and CDR2 from the germline V gene are LGHNA and YNFKEQ. V lost 1 base to trimming and J lost 5 bases, with 21 bases between them. The chain's CDR3 is CASSQGVGLPNWDQPQHF. The CDR3 DNA follows: TGTGCCAGCAGCCAAGGGGTTGGACTGCCCAATTGGGATCAGCCCCAGCATTTT.

V gene TRBV7-9 combines with J gene TRBJ2-4; the D gene could be TRBD1 or TRBD2 (6 bases each). Germline values: CDR1 SEHNR, CDR2 FQNEAQ (reference sequence). V was clipped by 4 bases and J by 9 bases, with 10 bases between them. This CDR3 contains 12 residues. CDR3 sequence: CASSSTGAIQYF. The CDR3 coding sequence is TGTGCCAGCAGCTCGACGGGGGCCATTCAGTACTTC.

This clone was recorded only once. The chain recombines TRBV7-9 with TRBJ1-1; TRBD1 aligns across 8 bases. CDR1 is SEHNR, CDR2 FQNEAQ, per germline (reference sequence). CDR3 length: 13 amino acids. Trimming at V came to 6 bases and at J to 6 bases, leaving 6 bases not matched to a gene. CDR3 sequence (DNA): TGTGCCAGCAGATCAGGGACAGGACCTGAAGCTTTCTTT. This gives the protein CASRSGTGPEAFF. The full variable domain, completed using reference TRBV7-9 and TRBJ1-1, is DTGVSQNPRHKITKRGQNVTFRCDPISEHNRLYWYRQTLGQGPEFLTYFQNEAQLEKSRLLSDRFSAERPKGSFSTLEIQRTEQGDSAMYLCASRSGTGPEAFFGQGTRLTVV.

This clone was observed a single time. This chain uses TRBV10-1 with TRBJ2-7, with 11 bases identical to TRBD1. This CDR3 spans 19 amino acids. CDR1 and CDR2 (germline): WNHNN, SYGVQD (reference sequence). J lost 3 bases, V lost 4 bases, and 17 bases had no gene match. The CDR3 DNA follows: TGCGCCAGCAGTGGACCGGGACAGGGGGTGACGACGAAGCTCTACGAGCAGTACTTC. Its translation is CASSGPGQGVTTKLYEQYF.

The table lists this clone with a few counts. CDR3 residues: CASSSDLGGTAYEQYF. In DNA, the CDR3 is TGTGCCAGCAGTTCCGATCTGGGCGGGACCGCCTACGAGCAGTACTTC. The V gene is TRBV27, the J gene TRBJ2-7; D perhaps matches TRBD2 (6 bases). The CDR3 is made up of 16 amino acids. The V and J ends lost 4 bases and 2 bases respectively, with 18 bases between them. Germline loops: CDR1 MNHEY, CDR2 SMNVEV (reference sequence).

The table lists this clone with a few counts. The chain employs TRBV27 and TRBJ2-7; tentative D call: TRBD1 (6 bases). From germline, CDR1 is MNHEY and CDR2 SMNVEV (reference sequence). V lost 6 bases and J lost 6, with 18 bases in between. The CDR3 runs to 14 residues. The CDR3 loop reads CASRTQGYPIEQYF. CDR3 nucleotides: TGTGCCAGCAGGACACAGGGATACCCTATCGAGCAGTACTTC.

This clone was detected a few times. The chain couples TRBV10-3 to TRBJ2-5, with 8 bases aligning to TRBD2. The CDR3 length is 15 residues. Germline loops: CDR1 ENHRY, CDR2 SYGVKD. V was pared by 3 bases and J by 5 bases, with 8 bases of the junction left unmatched. The CDR3 sequence is CAISDTGGPRETQYF. The CDR3 DNA follows: TGTGCCATCAGTGACACGGGAGGGCCGCGGGAGACCCAGTACTTC.

This chain links TRBV2 with TRBJ2-7; 15 positions match TRBD2. Germline lookup yields CDR1 SNHLY and CDR2 FYNNEI. V shed 6 bases, J shed 6 bases, and the junction held 6 bases outside the gene matches. This CDR3 has 15 amino acids. CDR3 in amino acids: CASRPRTSGRGEQYF. The CDR3 coding sequence is TGTGCCAGCAGGCCTCGGACTAGCGGGAGGGGCGAGCAGTACTTC.

This clone showed up just once. The V and J genes are TRBV15 and TRBJ2-5, with 7 bases lining up with TRBD1. The CDR3 consists of 16 residues. V trimming: 3 bases; J trimming: 2 bases; junction bases outside the gene matches: 9. The germline V gene has CDR1 LNHNV and CDR2 YYDKDF (reference sequence). CDR3 DNA: TGTGCCACCAGCAGCACGACAGGGTGGTTACAAGAGACCCAGTACTTC. Amino acids: CATSSTTGWLQETQYF.

The rearrangement links TRBV30 to TRBJ1-5; D is unclear. Per germline, CDR1 GTSNPN and CDR2 SVGIG (reference sequence). Trimming shortened V by 0 bases and J by 0 bases, and 15 bases separated the two germline ends. The length of the CDR3 is 17 residues. This chain's CDR3 is CAWSVRAGHYSNQPQHF. CDR3 nucleotide sequence: TGTGCCTGGAGTGTACGAGCAGGCCATTATAGCAATCAGCCCCAGCATTTT.

In this sample, this clone turned up once. This chain joins TRBV5-5 and TRBJ2-7; possible D gene TRBD2, 5 bases. Germline V gene sequence: CDR1 SGHKS, CDR2 YYEKEE (reference sequence). Deletions cut 2 bases from V and 1 base from J, with 13 bases between. The CDR3 has 15 residues. The CDR3 is CASSFVGTGSYEQYF. The CDR3, as DNA: TGTGCCAGCAGCTTCGTGGGTACGGGGTCCTACGAGCAGTACTTC. Using reference TRBV5-5 and TRBJ2-7 for the parts outside the CDR3, the full variable domain is DAGVTQSPTHLIKTRGQQVTLRCSPISGHKSVSWYQQVLGQGPQFIFQYYEKEERGRGNFPDRFSARQFPNYSSELNVNALLLGDSALYLCASSFVGTGSYEQYFGPGTRLTVT.

This chain connects TRBV5-1 to TRBJ2-1; 8 bases fit TRBD2. Germline CDR1 reads SGHRS; CDR2 reads YFSETQ. The V segment lost 0 bases and the J segment 8 bases; nucleotides outside the gene matches: 16. This CDR3 comprises 18 residues. In nucleotides, the CDR3 is TGCGCCAGCAGCTTGGGCCAGAGGATAAGCGGGAGTTTGGATGAGCAGTTCTTC. This translates into CASSLGQRISGSLDEQFF.

The V gene is TRBV5-4, the J gene TRBJ2-5, with 10 bases matching TRBD2. CDR1 and CDR2 from the germline V gene are SGHNT and YYREEE (reference sequence). The ends lost 2 bases at V and 4 bases at J; junction bases unmatched: 5. There are 15 residues in the CDR3. The CDR3 bases are TGTGCCAGCAGCTTTAGATTAGCGGGAGGAGAGACCCAGTACTTC. Amino acids: CASSFRLAGGETQYF.

The chain carries TRBV2 and TRBJ1-5; D is undetermined. Trimming left V 2 bases short and J 7 bases short, with 9 bases between. CDR1 SNHLY and CDR2 FYNNEI come from the germline V gene. This CDR3 has 13 residues. Here the CDR3 reads CASSESGNQPQHF. The CDR3 nucleotides read TGTGCCAGCAGTGAATCGGGGAACCAGCCCCAGCATTTT.

The chain couples TRBV9 to TRBJ1-3; tentative D call: TRBD1 (5 bases). This CDR3 is built from 14 residues. Germline CDR1 is SGDLS and CDR2 is YYNGEE. Trimming stripped 3 bases from V and 6 bases from J, with 13 bases between. The CDR3 spells CASSGQGYENTIYF. CDR3 coding DNA: TGTGCCAGCAGCGGGCAGGGATATGAAAACACCATATATTTT.

This clone has only one observation. The genes are TRBV10-3 and TRBJ2-3; 11 nucleotides agree with TRBD2. Trimming at V came to 8 bases and at J to 3 bases, leaving 10 bases not matched to a gene. The length of the CDR3 is 16 residues. Germline lookup yields CDR1 ENHRY and CDR2 SYGVKD. The CDR3 spells CAISAASGRKTDTQYF. The CDR3 bases are TGTGCCATCTCGGCTGCTAGCGGGAGGAAGACAGATACGCAGTATTTT.

V and J are TRBV6-5 and TRBJ1-6; tentative D call: TRBD1 (5 bases). The germline CDR1 and CDR2 sequences are MNHEY and SVGAGI. V was shortened by 4 bases and J by 11 bases, with 6 bases between the two germline ends. The CDR3 extends over 11 amino acids. The CDR3 region is CASSWGPPLHF. CDR3 DNA: TGTGCCAGCAGTTGGGGCCCACCCCTCCACTTT.